Given below is one TCR beta chain in context. In the original analysis: Estimated nucleated cell counts came from reference gene primer amplification. TCRdb's copy holds only in-frame clones and misses some; the assay was immunoSEQ multiplex PCR. D and trimming were read from the DNA, whereas the V and J calls and clone size are those reported in that table. This sample has fewer than 200,000 clones; about 76% occur once, and the top ten carry approximately 8.6%. This specimen belongs to a study of blood T cell repertoires in COVID-19. Study as a whole: The origin of the acute and convalescent COVID-19 samples was the United States, Italy and Spain.

The CDR3 has 14 amino acids. CDR1 GTSNPN and CDR2 SVGIG come from the germline V gene (reference sequence). Trimming removed 1 base from V and 1 base from J, with 5 bases in between. Specimen: peripheral blood. This sequence originates from a woman between 50 and 59 years old with active or convalescent COVID-19. V usage is TRBV30 and J usage is TRBJ1-6; D is perhaps TRBD1 (5 bases). CDR3 sequence: CAWSDRSYNSPLHF. For the CDR3, the DNA is TGTGCCTGGAGTGACAGGTCCTATAATTCACCCCTCCACTTT.